This T cell receptor beta chain emerged from a study of beta chain features in type 1 diabetes. Expressed TCRB transcripts were sequenced because the isolated RNA had all been reverse transcribed beforehand. The assay was immunoSEQ multiplex PCR, and TCRdb's table has in-frame clones only and misses some. The table includes about 410,000 clones, about 14% detected once. The V end was cut by 5 bases, the J end by 4 bases, with 14 bases between. Germline CDR1 and CDR2: SEHNR and FQNEAQ (reference sequence). This CDR3 region has 14 residues. The chain has TRBV7-9 and TRBJ1-2, with no clear D. This clonotype was sampled from a man aged 30 to 39 in good health. Sequenced: naive CD4+ T cells from blood. CDR3 protein: CASSPSLELYGYTF. CDR3 nucleotide sequence: TGTGCCAGCAGCCCTTCGCTGGAACTCTATGGCTACACCTTC.